This T cell receptor beta chain was observed in a study of OX40 agonist ivuxolimab in advanced cancers. Broadly, across the study: The costimulatory receptor OX40 (CD134) was targeted by ivuxolimab, a fully human IgG2 agonistic monoclonal antibody. The paper covers the monotherapy dose-escalation part of the phase I ivuxolimab trial, which included N = 52 patients. The dose-escalation cohort was about 83% male with a mean age of about 54 years, ranging from roughly 23 to 90. Patients were allowed to have had prior anti-PD-1, anti-PD-L1 or anti-CTLA-4 therapy, and 40% of the dose-escalation patients had previously received checkpoint inhibitors. Intravenous ivuxolimab was administered to patients every 2 weeks at six dose levels: 0.01, 0.1, 0.3, 1.5, 3 and 10 mg/kg. Partial responses occurred in three dose-escalation patients, of whom one had hepatocellular carcinoma and two had cutaneous melanoma. Of the roughly 51 patients in dose escalation, some 20 had hepatocellular carcinoma, about 15 had melanoma, 9 had renal cell carcinoma and 9 had head and neck cancer. Peripheral TCRbeta sequencing aimed to test whether ivuxolimab altered TCR sequence diversity and caused clonal T-cell expansion. General conclusions and limits of the study: Which antigens the clonally expanded peripheral T cells were specific for was not determined. Partial responders in the 0.1-3.0 mg/kg groups had among the lowest normalized peripheral clonal expansion, especially among CD8+ T cells. At doses of 0.1 to 3.0 mg/kg, clonal expansion of both CD4+ and CD8+ blood T cells was observed from baseline to week 6. Low levels of normalized T-cell clonal expansion were also shown by some nonresponding patients. On average, CD8+ T cells showed more expanded clones than CD4+ T cells after ivuxolimab.

Genomic DNA was isolated from the sorted cells so that the TCRbeta CDR3 region could be sequenced. The immunoSEQ Assay was used for sequencing of TCRbeta CDR3 regions. As stored in TCRdb, this immuneACCESS dataset retains in-frame rearrangements with V and J assigned. A fraction of the clones does not appear; measured against another copy, unresolved V genes explain less than half of the discrepancy, and the remainder lacks a known reason. The sample table lists tens of thousands of clones, about 87% of them with a count of one. Together, the top ten hold 0.67% of the sample. Patients with a history of autoimmune disease or receiving systemic immunosuppression were excluded from the trial. Peripheral blood for TCR sequencing was collected from all dose cohorts at baseline, on cycle 4 day 1, and on cycle 7 day 1. The samples were drawn from a first-in-human, open-label, multicenter phase I dose-escalation trial of ivuxolimab. Adults with locally advanced or metastatic melanoma, renal cell carcinoma, hepatocellular carcinoma or head and neck squamous cell carcinoma were enrolled in the trial. Before TCR sequencing, CD4+ and CD8+ T cells were separately sorted from peripheral blood.

From cysteine to phenylalanine, the CDR3 is 14 amino acids long. Here the CDR3 DNA is all that survives: 42 bases in frame from base 1. Per the germline V gene, ENHRY is the CDR1 and SYGVKD is the CDR2. Trimming accounts for 6 bases at V and 5 bases at J, while the number of junction bases matched to no gene is 7. Of note for this clone: Its antigen target is currently unknown. Qualities for individual bases were not recorded, and no much larger clone is one base off.

Here the chain combines TRBV10-3 and TRBJ2-1; TRBD2 lines up with 7 middle nucleotides. The sequenced sample was CD4+ or CD8+ T cells sorted from blood, obtained in a trial of the OX40 agonist ivuxolimab. The sequence derives from an adult with an advanced solid tumor such as melanoma, head and neck, liver or kidney cancer. CDR3 loop: CAIRSASGHNEQFF. The nucleotides read TGTGCCATCAGAAGTGCTAGCGGACACAATGAGCAGTTCTTC.